The 9 T cell receptor beta chains given below trace back to one sample, sequenced in a study of human T cells and chemical hapten exposure. Time point meaning: patch test 3, about 24 weeks after DPC sensitization. The treatment here: therapeutic diphenylcyclopropenone sensitization with weekly scalp DPC. TCRdb reanalysed the RACE reads using MiXCR and keeps one entry per CDR3 protein. The sample lists some 90,000 distinct CDR3 sequences; approximately 10% were seen once. The source material was whole blood, sampled in connection with sensitization to the hapten diphenylcyclopropenone (DPC). The receptors were sampled from a woman aged 30 to 39 with alopecia areata. Some clones in this sample may be carry-over from other donors' samples.

This clonotype has ten or more counts. The chain joins TRBV11-1 to TRBJ2-5, with TRBD1 matching 7 bases. CDR3 size: 15 residues. Germline CDR1 reads SGHAT; CDR2 reads FQDESV (reference sequence). Germline trimming cut 5 bases from V and 5 bases from J; bases unmatched to any gene: 11. CDR3 in amino acids: CASSNGQAKGETQYF. The DNA of the CDR3 is TGTGCCAGCAGCAACGGACAGGCTAAAGGGGAGACCCAGTACTTC.

The table lists this clonotype with a few counts. The rearrangement joins TRBV7-9 to TRBJ2-3, with D unresolved. V was trimmed by 3 bases and J by 6 bases, leaving 13 bases between them. Germline values: CDR1 SEHNR, CDR2 FQNEAQ (reference sequence). The CDR3 consists of 14 residues. CDR3 bases: TGTGCCAGCAGCTTGAATGGTGGGTCCGATACGCAGTATTTT. It codes for CASSLNGGSDTQYF.

Only a few counts were recorded for this clonotype. V usage is TRBV29-1 and J usage is TRBJ1-1; tentatively, D is TRBD1 (5 bases). The CDR3 covers 11 residues. CDR1 and CDR2 from the germline V gene are SQVTM and ANQGSEA. The V gene lost 4 bases and the J gene lost 5 bases, with 8 bases spanning the gap. The CDR3, as DNA: TGCAGCGTTGCAGGGAGGACTGAAGCTTTCTTT. Encoded protein: CSVAGRTEAFF.

The chain joins TRBV20-1 to TRBJ1-1; no reliable D call. V was cut by 4 bases and J by 4 bases, with 13 bases left in between. Germline V gene lookup returns CDR1 DFQATT and CDR2 SNEGSKA (reference sequence). The CDR3 is 13 residues long. The CDR3 loop reads CSAKKSGITEAFF. CDR3 sequence (DNA): TGCAGTGCTAAGAAGTCCGGGATCACTGAAGCTTTCTTT.

The V and J genes are TRBV7-9 and TRBJ1-1; D remains unclear. The CDR3 totals 16 residues. Trimming stripped 2 bases from V and 1 base from J, with 14 bases between. Germline V gene sequence: CDR1 SEHNR, CDR2 FQNEAQ (reference sequence). CDR3 region: CASSLKSRSRNTEAFF. The CDR3 nucleotides read TGTGCCAGCAGCTTAAAATCGCGGAGTCGGAACACTGAAGCTTTCTTT.

There are a few counts of this clonotype. The chain employs TRBV28 and TRBJ2-3; the D gene is possibly TRBD2 (6 bases). The CDR3 sequence is 15 residues long. V was shortened by 6 bases and J by 2 bases, with 15 bases between the two germline ends. Germline CDR1 is MDHEN and CDR2 is SYDVKM. CDR3 DNA: TGTGCCAGCAGCCCCGGGACTTTCTCCACAGATACGCAGTATTTT. The encoded protein is CASSPGTFSTDTQYF.

This clonotype was recorded a few times. The chain uses TRBV28 and TRBJ1-1; D call uncertain. This CDR3 region has 14 residues. The germline V and J ends were trimmed by 6 bases and 6 bases, with 17 bases remaining between them. The germline gives CDR1 MDHEN, CDR2 SYDVKM. In DNA, the CDR3 is TGTGCCAGCAGAAGACCAAGGTCGGGGTCTGAAGCTTTCTTT. Translation gives CASRRPRSGSEAFF.

In this sample, this clonotype turned up a few times. The chain employs TRBV6-5 and TRBJ2-1; D is unclear. This CDR3 region has 17 residues. CDR1 is MNHEY, CDR2 SVGAGI, per germline. Trimming took 0 bases from V and 0 from J, leaving 12 bases between them. The CDR3 reads CASSYSWSPSSYNEQFF. The CDR3 DNA reads as TGTGCCAGCAGTTACTCATGGAGCCCGAGCTCCTACAATGAGCAGTTCTTC.

This clonotype was counted a few times. The chain carries TRBV29-1 and TRBJ2-3; a possible D gene is TRBD2 (6 bases). The germline V gene has CDR1 SQVTM and CDR2 ANQGSEA. With 6 bases removed from V and 1 base from J, the gap between germline ends came to 11 bases. The CDR3 length is 13 residues. CDR3 DNA sequence: TGCAGCGTGGACTCTAGCGGCACAGATACGCAGTATTTT. It yields the protein CSVDSSGTDTQYF.